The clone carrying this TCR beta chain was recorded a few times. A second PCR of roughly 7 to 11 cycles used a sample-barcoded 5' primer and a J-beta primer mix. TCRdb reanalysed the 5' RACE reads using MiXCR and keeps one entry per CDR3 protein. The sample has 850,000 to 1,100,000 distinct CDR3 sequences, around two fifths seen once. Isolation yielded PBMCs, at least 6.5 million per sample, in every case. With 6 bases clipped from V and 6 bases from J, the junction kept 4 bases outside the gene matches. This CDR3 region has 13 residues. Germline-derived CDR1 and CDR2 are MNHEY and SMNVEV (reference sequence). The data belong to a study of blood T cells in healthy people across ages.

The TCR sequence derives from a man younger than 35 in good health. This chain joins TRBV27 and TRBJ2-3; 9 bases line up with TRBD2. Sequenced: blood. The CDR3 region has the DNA TGTGCCAGCAGGGCCAGCGGGGGGGATACGCAGTATTTT. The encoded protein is CASRASGGDTQYF.